This TCR beta chain emerged from a study of technical replicates of blood from four donors. Assay used: immunoSEQ multiplex PCR; TCRdb lists only in-frame clones, some missing. The repertoire holds 65,000 to 80,000 clones, with about 92% as singletons. V lost 4 bases, J lost 0 bases, and 10 bases lay in between. From germline, CDR1 is SGDLS and CDR2 YYNGEE. This CDR3 comprises 15 residues. Sequenced input: T cells isolated from PBMCs. The chain combines TRBV9 with TRBJ2-2; possible D gene TRBD2, 6 bases. The source of this sequence is a human donor in good health. The DNA of the CDR3 is TGTGCCAGCAGCCTACTAGCTGCGAACACCGGGGAGCTGTTTTTT. This gives the protein CASSLLAANTGELFF.